This paragraph covers one TCR beta chain sequence. This clonotype was recorded many times. The target of this receptor is not known. No base quality values were provided; no much bigger clone lies one nucleotide off. The entry originates in a study of T cells in Graves' hyperthyroidism and ophthalmopathy (dated by TCRdb to 2018 to 2020). A note on the overall study: A discovery cohort of fewer than 110 patients, about 40 with Graves' ophthalmopathy and 55 to 60 with stable Graves' hyperthyroidism, was used to find distinguishing TCR V-J signatures. Prospective prediction of ophthalmopathy was tested in an independent validation cohort consisting of 18 to 20 hyperthyroidism patients and more than 15 patients who later progressed to ophthalmopathy. After sampling, hyperthyroidism patients received methimazole starting at 30 mg daily, and ophthalmopathy patients received high-dose intravenous methylprednisolone. For training and testing, the 100 or so patients in the discovery cohort were randomly divided in a 7:3 ratio. The study also compared thyroid tissue and blood T-cell repertoires from about six Graves' hyperthyroidism patients. According to the paper, TCR Vbeta CDR3 sequencing was carried out on approximately 140 peripheral blood samples, which came from around 43 ophthalmopathy, approximately 78 hyperthyroidism and roughly 17 progressor patients. Here is what the overall study found, with its caveats: In cross-validation, a model built on a 13 V-J signature told ophthalmopathy apart from stable hyperthyroidism with 85% to 90% sensitivity and around 84% specificity, and in testing the same model reached 80%/75%. Sample size was not statistically predetermined, and blinding of investigators to group allocation was not performed. In validation, progression to ophthalmopathy was predicted by the model with around 71% sensitivity and 72.22% specificity, a median of roughly six months before onset. Most expanded thyroid clonotypes (frequency above 0.001) were also detected in blood, suggesting blood repertoires may reflect thyroid immune responses.

The V end loses 5 bases and the J end loses 4 bases, and a stretch of 20 bases separates them. Counted from cysteine to phenylalanine, this CDR3 has 16 amino acids. The entry retains the CDR3 DNA only, 48 bases that are in frame from base 1. The germline V gene (reference sequence) yields SEHNR for CDR1 and FQNEAQ for CDR2. Graves' hyperthyroidism was defined as stable when no progression to ophthalmopathy occurred over 18 months of follow-up. Hyperthyroidism patients were newly diagnosed, had a disease duration of under 2 months, and were aged 18 to 65 years. Exclusion was applied to patients with uncontrolled infections, other autoimmune diseases, pregnancy or lactation. Clinical symptoms, serum thyroxine and TRAb, thyroid ultrasound, and orbital computed tomography formed the basis for the diagnoses. Trizol reagent was used to extract total RNA, and RNA quality was then checked on an Agilent 2100 Bioanalyzer.

TCR beta CDR3 regions were amplified from RNA transcripts. A first-round RT-PCR of the TCR CDR3 used the HTBI primer set with the Qiagen OneStep RT-PCR kit. Libraries were constructed in a second round of multiplex PCR, after which size selection and purification were performed. The libraries were sequenced on an Illumina HiSeq2000 using paired-end 100 bp reads. Regarding the original processing steps: Raw data were processed with SOAPnuke, discarding reads with adapters, uncalled bases, mean Phred below 15, or no exact constant-primer or identifier match. COPE v1.2.5 was used to merge high-quality paired reads, and clonotypes were defined as unique nucleotide sequences. MiTCR v1.1 was used to align clonotypes to the IMGT TRBV, TRBD and TRBJ reference segments. The analysis included only V-J combinations with a frequency above 0.0001, which together covered 99.2% of the repertoires. A TCS score was defined as the ratio between F50 (clonal expansion) and ExV (chaos), using BLOSUM62-based TCRdist between CDR3 peptides within each V-J. Welch's t-statistics and random forest reduced 514 V-J features to 13, which were used in a naive Bayes classifier (R e1071). Thyroid-blood repertoire similarity was quantified with the Morisita-Horn index. In TCRdb, the public reads were trimmed at Q25 with fastp and aligned with MiXCR, with productive beta chains retained. CDR3 protein sequences are deduplicated, and each keeps its most common genes and DNA. These V and J calls originate from TCRdb's pipeline instead of the authors' own analysis. Counted in this sample were roughly 49,000 distinct CDR3 sequences; roughly 51% of them appeared once. The top ten clonotypes cover under 35% of the sample.

This receptor chain uses TRBV7-9 and TRBJ1-1, with TRBD1 tentatively as D gene (5 bases match). The sequenced material came from peripheral blood or thyroid tissue (not recorded which). This sequence originates from a man between 18 and 35 years old with Graves' hyperthyroidism. The CDR3 corresponds to CASSSPVVGEGTEAFF. The nucleotide sequence is given as TGTGCCAGCAGCAGCCCAGTGGTGGGGGAGGGCACTGAAGCTTTCTTT.